The 28 T cell receptor beta chains below all came from one sample that was sequenced in a study of neoadjuvant anti-PD-1 for oral cavity cancer. Assay: immunoSEQ multiplex PCR; the TCRdb copy retains only in-frame clones and omits some. This repertoire shows roughly 32,000 clones, just under 80% found once; its top ten account for 3% to 4%. Time point reported: after neoadjuvant nivolumab, at surgical resection. The sample consisted of PBMCs, taken after nivolumab (anti-PD-1) treatment. These receptors all come from a person aged 40 to 85 with oral cavity squamous cell carcinoma.

The chain carries TRBV19 and TRBJ2-3; unclear D gene. Per the germline V gene, CDR1 is LNHDA and CDR2 is SQIVND (reference sequence). This CDR3 region has 16 residues. V gave up 6 bases and J gave up 1 base, with 17 bases separating them. The CDR3 coding sequence is TGTGCCAGTAGCAGAAGGTCCGGCCGTGGCACAGATACGCAGTATTTT. Protein: CASSRRSGRGTDTQYF.

This chain joins TRBV6-5 and TRBJ2-1; the D call may be TRBD1 or TRBD2 (7 bases each). Germline CDR1 is MNHEY and CDR2 is SVGAGI. V was shortened by 6 bases and J by 5 bases, with 11 bases between the two germline ends. This CDR3 is 13 amino acids long. Written as DNA, the CDR3 is TGTGCCAGCAGGAGCGGGACAGACAATGAGCAGTTCTTC. Protein sequence: CASRSGTDNEQFF.

The chain uses TRBV7-8 and TRBJ2-7; the D is unclear. V was trimmed by 2 bases and J by 3 bases, leaving 17 bases between them. CDR3 length equals 16 residues. The germline CDR1 and CDR2 sequences are SGHVS and FQNEAQ. CDR3 region: CASSLSRTQTNYEQYF. CDR3 DNA sequence: TGTGCCAGCAGCTTATCCCGGACGCAAACCAACTACGAGCAGTACTTC.

The rearrangement joins TRBV4-3 to TRBJ1-5; D possibly corresponds to TRBD1 (5 bases). This CDR3 has 15 residues. Germline V lookup: CDR1 LGHNA, CDR2 YSLEER. V was trimmed by 4 bases and J by 0 bases, leaving 10 bases between them. CDR3 protein: CASSRGHSSNQPQHF. CDR3 coding DNA: TGCGCCAGCAGCCGAGGACACTCTAGCAATCAGCCCCAGCATTTT.

This rearrangement joins TRBV7-9 to TRBJ1-4; 10 bases agree with TRBD1. Germline V gives CDR1 SEHNR, CDR2 FQNEAQ (reference sequence). Germline trimming cut 8 bases from V and 1 base from J; bases unmatched to any gene: 4. The CDR3 is 15 amino acids. The CDR3 is CASGGTGETNEKLFF. The CDR3 nucleotides read TGTGCCAGCGGAGGGACAGGGGAAACTAATGAAAAACTGTTTTTT.

The chain employs TRBV2 and TRBJ2-4; D ambiguous. The V gene lost 7 bases and the J gene lost 2 bases, with 3 bases spanning the gap. The CDR3 contains 11 residues. Germline lookup yields CDR1 SNHLY and CDR2 FYNNEI. CDR3 bases: TGTGCCAGCAACTCCAAAAACATTCAGTACTTC. Amino acids: CASNSKNIQYF.

The chain joins TRBV11-3 to TRBJ2-7; the D gene is possibly TRBD1 (6 bases). The length of the CDR3 is 13 residues. V was pared by 5 bases and J by 3 bases, with 11 bases between. The V gene's germline CDR1 is SGHNT and CDR2 YENEEA. CDR3 bases: TGTGCCAGCAGCACCCGAGGGGGCTACGAGCAGTACTTC. It translates to CASSTRGGYEQYF. Looking up the rest from reference TRBV11-3 and TRBJ2-7 gives the full variable domain: EAGVVQSPRYKIIEKKQPVAFWCNPISGHNTLYWYLQNLGQGPELLIRYENEEAVDDSQLPKDRFSAERLKGVDSTLKIQPAELGDSAVYLCASSTRGGYEQYFGPGTRLTVT.

This chain links TRBV7-3 with TRBJ2-3; 10 nucleotides agree with TRBD2. Germline assignment: CDR1 SGHTA and CDR2 FQGTGA. The CDR3 spans 14 residues. Trimming removed 5 bases from V and 5 bases from J; junction bases left unmatched: 4. CDR3 in DNA: TGTGCCAGCAGCCTGGGACTAGCGCGAGATACGCAGTATTTT. It yields the protein CASSLGLARDTQYF.

This clone came up a few times. The chain combines TRBV7-6 with TRBJ1-5, with TRBD1 as a possible D gene (6 bases). Germline loops: CDR1 SGHVS, CDR2 FNYEAQ. The CDR3 has 16 residues. V lost 7 bases and J 2 bases, leaving 18 bases between the germline ends. CDR3 sequence: CASTVGGDRRNQPQHF. The CDR3 DNA is TGTGCCAGCACTGTGGGGGGCGACAGGCGCAATCAGCCCCAGCATTTT.

The CDR3 here is CASSLYRDSTEAFF. The DNA of the CDR3 is TGTGCCAGCAGCCTCTACAGGGATTCAACTGAAGCTTTCTTT. This chain uses TRBV2 with TRBJ1-1; weak D call: TRBD1 (6 bases). Germline CDR1 is SNHLY and CDR2 is FYNNEI. With 6 bases removed from V and 5 bases from J, the gap between germline ends came to 16 bases. The CDR3 contains 14 residues. Based on the CDR3 plus reference TRBV2 and TRBJ1-1, the full variable domain is EPEVTQTPSHQVTQMGQEVILRCVPISNHLYFYWYRQILGQKVEFLVSFYNNEISEKSEIFDDQFSVERPDGSNFTLKIRSTKLEDSAMYFCASSLYRDSTEAFFGQGTRLTVV.

V and J are TRBV14 and TRBJ2-4; no definite D call. The germline V gene has CDR1 SGHDN and CDR2 FVKESK. The CDR3 runs 13 residues. Trimming pared 4 bases from V and 1 base from J, leaving 5 bases between. CDR3 sequence (DNA): TGTGCCAGCAGCCCTCGGGCCAAAAACATTCAGTACTTC. Amino acids: CASSPRAKNIQYF.

Note on this clone: The DNA is left out, because the CDR3 cannot be placed on it with certainty; the CDR3 is given as TCRdb lists it. The rearrangement uses TRBV7-7 and TRBJ2-2; the DNA was not compared with TRBD2, the D call given in the table. From its first to its last residue, the CDR3 has 20 amino acids. The germline V gene encodes CDR1 SSHAT and CDR2 FNYEAQ (reference sequence). CDR3 sequence reads: CASSLFLWGTSGDPTGELFF.

The genes are TRBV7-6 and TRBJ1-2; D is possibly TRBD1 (6 bases). In germline, CDR1 is SGHVS, CDR2 FNYEAQ. The CDR3 loop spans 14 amino acids. Trimming removed 4 bases at V and 4 bases at J, with 13 bases between. The DNA of the CDR3 is TGTGCCAGCAGCTCACAGGGTGGGGGCTATGGCTACACCTTC. Residues: CASSSQGGGYGYTF.

In DNA, the CDR3 is TGCGCCAGCAGAATTGGGACACCGGGGGGGCATGAAAAACTGTTTTTT. This sequence encodes CASRIGTPGGHEKLFF. The chain joins TRBV5-1 to TRBJ1-4; the D gene is possibly TRBD1 (6 bases). CDR3 length equals 16 residues. With 5 bases removed from V and 6 bases from J, the gap between germline ends came to 20 bases. CDR1 is SGHRS and CDR2 is YFSETQ in the germline V gene.

This CDR3 reads CASSYLVVGATEAFF. The DNA of the CDR3 is TGTGCCAGCAGTTACCTGGTGGTTGGGGCCACTGAAGCTTTCTTT. The rearrangement links TRBV6-5 to TRBJ1-1, with D maybe TRBD1 (5 bases). The germline V gene has CDR1 MNHEY and CDR2 SVGAGI. Trimming shortened V by 2 bases and J by 4 bases, and 14 bases separated the two germline ends. The CDR3 is 15 residues long.

V and J are TRBV6-5 and TRBJ1-2, with D possibly matching TRBD1 (6 bases). Trimming took off 6 bases at V and 8 bases at J, with 19 bases between the two ends. The CDR3 is made up of 14 amino acids. Looked up from germline, CDR1 is MNHEY and CDR2 is SVGAGI. CDR3: CASSYRDTTGGYTF. The CDR3 bases are TGTGCCAGCAGCTATCGGGACACGACGGGGGGCTACACCTTC.

The J gene is TRBJ1-2, the V gene TRBV18; TRBD1 might be the D (5 bases). Deletions cut 10 bases from V and 8 bases from J, with 14 bases between. Looked up from germline, CDR1 is KGHSH and CDR2 is LQKENI. CDR3 size: 11 residues. The CDR3 loop reads CATPRQGGYTF. The CDR3 region has the DNA TGTGCCACCCCTCGGCAGGGAGGCTACACCTTC.

The V and J genes are TRBV19 and TRBJ2-6; D gene uncertain. This CDR3 has 14 residues. Trimming stripped 4 bases from V and 0 bases from J, with 4 bases between. Germline assignment: CDR1 LNHDA and CDR2 SQIVND (reference sequence). The CDR3 sequence is CASSTGSGANVLTF. DNA for the CDR3: TGTGCCAGTAGTACTGGCTCTGGGGCCAACGTCCTGACTTTC.

This rearrangement joins TRBV19 to TRBJ1-2; unclear D gene. The CDR3 is 12 residues long. Trimming removed 3 bases at V and 5 bases at J, with 7 bases between. The germline V gene has CDR1 LNHDA and CDR2 SQIVND (reference sequence). The CDR3 sequence is CASSINLYGYTF. The CDR3 DNA follows: TGTGCCAGTAGTATCAACCTTTATGGCTACACCTTC.

The rearrangement uses TRBV27 and TRBJ1-3; TRBD1 is a possible D gene (6 bases). V was trimmed by 2 bases and J by 8 bases, leaving 10 bases between them. From germline, CDR1 is MNHEY and CDR2 SMNVEV (reference sequence). The CDR3 spans 13 residues. The CDR3 spells CASSLRQVHTIYF. CDR3 DNA: TGTGCCAGCAGTTTAAGACAGGTACACACCATATATTTT.

The chain joins TRBV5-1 to TRBJ2-1; 9 bases match TRBD2. The V gene end was trimmed by 5 bases and the J gene end by 9 bases; junction bases not matched to a gene: 15. There are 16 residues in the CDR3. The germline V gene has CDR1 SGHRS and CDR2 YFSETQ. For the CDR3, the DNA is TGCGCCAGCAGTAGACTCGTAGCGGGGGAATCTGGTGAGCAGTTCTTC. This sequence encodes CASSRLVAGESGEQFF.

The rearrangement links TRBV27 to TRBJ1-2, with TRBD1 matching over 11 bases. The J segment lost 1 base and the V segment lost 3 bases, leaving 10 bases of the junction unmatched. Per germline, CDR1 MNHEY and CDR2 SMNVEV (reference sequence). The CDR3 is 18 amino acids. The CDR3 bases are TGTGCCAGCAGTTTGAGTCGGACAGGGGGCCGAAGTAACTATGGCTACACCTTC. It specifies CASSLSRTGGRSNYGYTF.

The chain combines TRBV4-1 with TRBJ2-7; TRBD1 matches at 7 bases. J lost 3 bases, V lost 1 base, and 6 bases had no gene match. CDR3 size: 15 residues. Germline CDR1 reads MGHRA; CDR2 reads YSYEKL. The CDR3 region is CASSQVRQGFYEQYF. CDR3 sequence (DNA): TGCGCCAGCAGCCAAGTCCGACAGGGTTTCTACGAGCAGTACTTC.

This clone was observed a single time. This sequence joins TRBV6-5 and TRBJ2-1; D unclear. The germline V gene has CDR1 MNHEY and CDR2 SVGAGI. V dropped 2 bases and J dropped 0 bases, with 8 bases sitting between them. The CDR3 runs to 15 residues. The CDR3 coding sequence is TGTGCCAGCAGTTACAGCGAGAGCTCCTACAATGAGCAGTTCTTC. Protein sequence: CASSYSESSYNEQFF.

This chain joins TRBV5-4 and TRBJ1-1, with TRBD1 matching over 7 bases. V was pared by 3 bases and J by 6 bases, with 17 bases of the junction left unmatched. Germline V gene lookup returns CDR1 SGHNT and CDR2 YYREEE (reference sequence). The CDR3 is made up of 17 amino acids. The DNA for the CDR3 is TGTGCCAGCAGCTGGGAGCTGGGGAGGGGGCGTTTGCCTGAAGCTTTCTTT. Protein sequence: CASSWELGRGRLPEAFF.

This clone came up a few times. The rearrangement uses TRBV5-1 and TRBJ2-3, with D unclear. Germline V lookup: CDR1 SGHRS, CDR2 YFSETQ. The CDR3 loop spans 13 amino acids. V was trimmed by 4 bases and J by 2 bases, leaving 8 bases between them. CDR3 DNA: TGCGCCAGCAGCGGTCAGTCCACAGATACGCAGTATTTT. Protein product: CASSGQSTDTQYF.

This clone was seen once. The rearrangement uses TRBV5-6 and TRBJ2-5; 7 nucleotides match TRBD2. This CDR3 has 14 amino acids. Germline V gives CDR1 SGHDT, CDR2 YYEEEE. Trimming at V came to 0 bases and at J to 3 bases, leaving 2 bases not matched to a gene. In DNA form, the CDR3 reads TGTGCCAGCAGCTTGGTGACTAGCAAAGAGACCCAGTACTTC. This gives the protein CASSLVTSKETQYF.

The rearrangement links TRBV5-1 to TRBJ2-7, with D possibly called TRBD1 or TRBD2 (5 bases each). The CDR3 contains 15 residues. Trimming removed 0 bases at V and 0 bases at J, with 10 bases between. Germline CDR1 SGHRS, CDR2 YFSETQ. The CDR3 DNA follows: TGCGCCAGCAGCTTGGGAGGGGCGAGCTCCTACGAGCAGTACTTC. It yields the protein CASSLGGASSYEQYF. Combining the CDR3 with reference TRBV5-1 and TRBJ2-7 gives the whole variable domain KAGVTQTPRYLIKTRGQQVTLSCSPISGHRSVSWYQQTPGQGLQFLFEYFSETQRNKGNFPGRFSGRQFSNSRSEMNVSTLELGDSALYLCASSLGGASSYEQYFGPGTRLTVT.